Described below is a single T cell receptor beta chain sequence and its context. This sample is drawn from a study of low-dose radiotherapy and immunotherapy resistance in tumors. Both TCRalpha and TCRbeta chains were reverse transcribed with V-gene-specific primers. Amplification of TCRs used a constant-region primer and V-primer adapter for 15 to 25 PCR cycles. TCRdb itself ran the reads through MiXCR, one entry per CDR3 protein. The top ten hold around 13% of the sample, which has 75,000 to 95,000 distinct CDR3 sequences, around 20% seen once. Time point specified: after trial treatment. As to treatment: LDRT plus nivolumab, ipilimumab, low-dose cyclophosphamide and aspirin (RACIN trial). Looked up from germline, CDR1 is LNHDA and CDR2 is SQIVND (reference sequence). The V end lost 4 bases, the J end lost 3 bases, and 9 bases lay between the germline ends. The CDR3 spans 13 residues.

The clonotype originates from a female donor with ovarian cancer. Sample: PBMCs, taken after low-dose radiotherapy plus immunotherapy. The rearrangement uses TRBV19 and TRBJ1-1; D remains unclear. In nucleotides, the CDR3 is TGTGCCAGTAGTACCCGTAGGGACACTGAAGCTTTCTTT. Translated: CASSTRRDTEAFF.